This T cell receptor beta chain was retrieved from a study of shared clonotypes between healthy human individuals. Study-wide results and limits: Represented diversity (both genetic and exposure-history) was limited by the small number of donors.

Turning to this clone: The antigen is undetermined.

250 to 350 ng DNA, roughly 30,000 T cell genomes, went into unsorted PBMC replicate PCRs. Original processing notes: Quality scores were absent from the junction-only immunoSEQ sequences, so filtering differed. Sequencing used immunoSEQ multiplex PCR; TCRdb keeps in-frame clones, though not all of them. The V and J calls and clone size were taken over from that table, and D and trimming were inferred from the DNA. The table has around 500,000 clones, about 85% seen once. The germline CDR1 and CDR2 sequences are MNHEY and SMNVEV (reference sequence). Trimming pared 2 bases from V and 8 bases from J, leaving 15 bases between. CDR3 size: 15 residues.

This TCR was recovered from a middle-aged woman in good health. Some clones in this sample may be carry-over from other donors' samples. The chain combines TRBV27 with TRBJ1-4, with a weak D call TRBD1 (5 bases). What was sequenced was PBMCs. CDR3 amino acids: CASSLSWGVGEKLFF. The CDR3 nucleotides read TGTGCCAGCAGTTTAAGTTGGGGGGTAGGGGAAAAACTGTTTTTT.